This is a list of T cell receptor beta chains from one sample in a study of human T cells and chemical hapten exposure. Using its own MiXCR run on the RACE reads, TCRdb lists one record per CDR3 protein. The table shows about 84,000 distinct CDR3 sequences, with about 10% occurring only once. Source: whole blood, taken in connection with sensitization to the hapten diphenylcyclopropenone (DPC). Every receptor here comes from a woman aged 45 to 65 with alopecia areata. Some clones in this sample may be carry-over from other donors' samples. The CDR3 runs from the conserved cysteine through the conserved F or W. Each record gives: J gene, V gene, D gene, clone size, CDR3 DNA, CDR3 protein. The D gene is left open where the match is weak. The listing skips clone size in some rows; elsewhere it reads once, few, many or a size class.

j_call: TRBJ2-2; v_call: TRBV6-5; d_call: .; clone_size: few; cdr3_nt: TGTGCCAGCAGAAAAGGGACCTCCTCGAACACCGGGGAGCTGTTTTTT; cdr3_aa: CASRKGTSSNTGELFF
j_call: TRBJ2-7; v_call: TRBV29-1; d_call: .; clone_size: many; cdr3_nt: TGCAGCGTTAAGACCCTAAGCTACGAGCAGTACTTC; cdr3_aa: CSVKTLSYEQYF
j_call: TRBJ2-1; v_call: TRBV7-2; d_call: .; clone_size: .; cdr3_nt: TGTGCCAGCAGCTTAAGGGCTGCCGCCTACAATGAGCAGTTCTTC; cdr3_aa: CASSLRAAAYNEQFF
j_call: TRBJ2-2; v_call: TRBV11-2; d_call: .; clone_size: .; cdr3_nt: TGTGCCAGCAGCCTCCCTGCGGCAGGGAACACCGGGGAGCTGTTTTTT; cdr3_aa: CASSLPAAGNTGELFF
j_call: TRBJ2-1; v_call: TRBV5-4; d_call: TRBD2; clone_size: .; cdr3_nt: TGTGCCAGCGTCAAGGGGACACTAGCGGGAGCAGGATACAATGAGCAGTTCTTC; cdr3_aa: CASVKGTLAGAGYNEQFF
j_call: TRBJ1-2; v_call: TRBV29-1; d_call: .; clone_size: many; cdr3_nt: TGCAGCGTTTCGGTGACAACCTATGGCTACACCTTC; cdr3_aa: CSVSVTTYGYTF
j_call: TRBJ1-3; v_call: TRBV7-2; d_call: .; clone_size: few; cdr3_nt: TGTGCCAGCAGCTTAGCGGGGGCCGGGAACGGAAACACCATATATTTT; cdr3_aa: CASSLAGAGNGNTIYF
j_call: TRBJ1-5; v_call: TRBV5-1; d_call: .; clone_size: many; cdr3_nt: TGCGCCAGCAGCCCCGAGGGTGCAGGGGGCAATCAGCCCCAGCATTTT; cdr3_aa: CASSPEGAGGNQPQHF
j_call: TRBJ1-5; v_call: TRBV27; d_call: .; clone_size: few; cdr3_nt: TGTGCCAGCAGTTCACAGGGAAAGGGCAATCAGCCCCAGCATTTT; cdr3_aa: CASSSQGKGNQPQHF
j_call: TRBJ2-5; v_call: TRBV7-2; d_call: .; clone_size: many; cdr3_nt: TGTGCCAGCAGCTTAGCTAGTGCCCAAGAGACCCAGTACTTC; cdr3_aa: CASSLASAQETQYF
j_call: TRBJ1-6; v_call: TRBV3-1; d_call: .; clone_size: .; cdr3_nt: TGTGCCAGCAAAATGGAGGTCTCGGGCGCACCCCTCCACTTT; cdr3_aa: CASKMEVSGAPLHF
j_call: TRBJ2-3; v_call: TRBV10-3; d_call: TRBD2; clone_size: .; cdr3_nt: TGTGCCATCAGACTAGCGGGAGAAACAGATACGCAGTATTTT; cdr3_aa: CAIRLAGETDTQYF
j_call: TRBJ2-1; v_call: TRBV24-1; d_call: TRBD1; clone_size: many; cdr3_nt: TGTGCCACCAGTGATTACCGGGACAGGGGGGACATTGAGCAGTTCTTC; cdr3_aa: CATSDYRDRGDIEQFF
j_call: TRBJ1-1; v_call: TRBV12-3/TRBV12-4; d_call: .; clone_size: few; cdr3_nt: TGTGCCAGCAGTCTGAGGAGGGCGAACACTGAAGCTTTCTTT; cdr3_aa: CASSLRRANTEAFF
j_call: TRBJ2-1; v_call: TRBV28; d_call: .; clone_size: .; cdr3_nt: TGTGCCAGCAGGCAGCGGGCAAGTCTCTCCTACAATGAGCAGTTCTTC; cdr3_aa: CASRQRASLSYNEQFF
j_call: TRBJ2-7; v_call: TRBV27; d_call: TRBD2; clone_size: few; cdr3_nt: TGTGCCAGCAGACTAGCGGTCTCCTACGAGCAGTACTTC; cdr3_aa: CASRLAVSYEQYF
j_call: TRBJ2-5; v_call: TRBV6-6; d_call: .; clone_size: many; cdr3_nt: TGTGCCAGCAGTTACCTGGGGCAGCCTCAAGAGACCCAGTACTTC; cdr3_aa: CASSYLGQPQETQYF
j_call: TRBJ2-5; v_call: TRBV20-1; d_call: .; clone_size: many; cdr3_nt: TGCAGTGCACAGAAGTACCAAGAGACCCAGTACTTC; cdr3_aa: CSAQKYQETQYF
j_call: TRBJ1-1; v_call: TRBV7-9; d_call: TRBD1; clone_size: many; cdr3_nt: TGTGCCAGCAGCCCCTGGGACAGGGGATTCACTGAAGCTTTCTTT; cdr3_aa: CASSPWDRGFTEAFF
j_call: TRBJ2-1; v_call: TRBV20-1; d_call: TRBD2; clone_size: many; cdr3_nt: TGCAGTGCCGTTGGGGGGCTAGCGGGCAATGAGCAGTTCTTC; cdr3_aa: CSAVGGLAGNEQFF
j_call: TRBJ2-7; v_call: TRBV15; d_call: TRBD2; clone_size: .; cdr3_nt: TGTGCCACCAGCCAACCCGGTGGCGGGAGCTCCTACGAGCAGTACTTC; cdr3_aa: CATSQPGGGSSYEQYF
j_call: TRBJ2-5; v_call: TRBV3-1; d_call: TRBD1; clone_size: few; cdr3_nt: TGTGCCAGCAGCCAACGGGACAGGACAGAGACCCAGTACTTC; cdr3_aa: CASSQRDRTETQYF
j_call: TRBJ1-1; v_call: TRBV28; d_call: .; clone_size: .; cdr3_nt: TGTGCCAGCAGTACCCCCGCAGGATACACTGAAGCTTTCTTT; cdr3_aa: CASSTPAGYTEAFF
j_call: TRBJ2-1; v_call: TRBV29-1; d_call: .; clone_size: many; cdr3_nt: TGCAGCGTTGAGCCTTCTGGGGGCAATGAGCAGTTCTTC; cdr3_aa: CSVEPSGGNEQFF
j_call: TRBJ2-5; v_call: TRBV7-2; d_call: .; clone_size: few; cdr3_nt: TGTGCCAGCAGCTTAGGGGCGCAGGGTGCGACCCAGTACTTC; cdr3_aa: CASSLGAQGATQYF
j_call: TRBJ2-5; v_call: TRBV5-1; d_call: TRBD2; clone_size: many; cdr3_nt: TGCGCCAGCAGCTTGGGGCTAGCGGGAGGCTACCAAGAGACCCAGTACTTC; cdr3_aa: CASSLGLAGGYQETQYF
j_call: TRBJ2-1; v_call: TRBV4-3; d_call: TRBD2; clone_size: .; cdr3_nt: TGCGCCAGCAGCAAATTAGCGGGAGAAGGTTCCAATGAGCAGTTCTTC; cdr3_aa: CASSKLAGEGSNEQFF
j_call: TRBJ2-7; v_call: TRBV20-1; d_call: TRBD1; clone_size: .; cdr3_nt: TGCAGTGTTATCCATGACAGGGCCCCCTACGAGCAGTACTTC; cdr3_aa: CSVIHDRAPYEQYF
j_call: TRBJ1-1; v_call: TRBV4-1; d_call: .; clone_size: many; cdr3_nt: TGCGCCAGCAGCTTTTCCATCACAGGGACTGAAGCTTTCTTT; cdr3_aa: CASSFSITGTEAFF
j_call: TRBJ2-1; v_call: TRBV4-1; d_call: .; clone_size: few; cdr3_nt: TGCGCCAGCAGGCCAGATCCTAGCAGCTCCTACAATGAGCAGTTCTTC; cdr3_aa: CASRPDPSSSYNEQFF
j_call: TRBJ2-2; v_call: TRBV19; d_call: TRBD2; clone_size: .; cdr3_nt: TGTGCCAGTTCCGGGACTAGCGCCGCCGGGGAGCTGTTTTTT; cdr3_aa: CASSGTSAAGELFF
j_call: TRBJ2-3; v_call: TRBV7-2; d_call: TRBD2; clone_size: many; cdr3_nt: TGTGCCAGCAGCTTCTTACCGACTAGCGGGAGCACAGATACGCAGTATTTT; cdr3_aa: CASSFLPTSGSTDTQYF
j_call: TRBJ2-7; v_call: TRBV2; d_call: TRBD2; clone_size: many; cdr3_nt: TGTGCCAGCCGGAGACTAGCGGGGGGGCCCTACGAGCAGTACTTC; cdr3_aa: CASRRLAGGPYEQYF